This T cell receptor (beta chain) was sequenced during a study of T cell responses to AZD1222 COVID-19 vaccine (dated by TCRdb to about 2021). For context, the study as a whole: Because spike-specific TCR depth and breadth did not differ between the two schedules, AZD1222 recipients who got a second dose at roughly 4 weeks were pooled with those who got a second dose at roughly 12 weeks. TCR sequencing was performed for about 250 trial participants, of whom around 200 were given two doses of AZD1222 and roughly 25 were given two doses of MenACWY control vaccine. Trial participants were enrolled by age into 18-55, 56-69 and 70-plus year subgroups, with about 150, 28 and 57 TCR-sequenced participants respectively.

As for this clone: It lacks a known antigen. No base qualities exist here, and no much larger clone lies one base off it.

The CDR3 regions of human TCRbeta chains were subjected to immunosequencing. Under the source paper's analysis protocol: Repertoire TCRs were matched against a reference library of SARS-CoV-2-specific TCRs generated with the MIRA antigen-specificity platform. Breadth was defined as the fraction of unique TCRs that were SARS-CoV-2-associated, and depth was defined as the fraction of total T cells that were SARS-CoV-2-associated. Using the MIRA data, each spike-specific TCR was mapped to the spike region that the TCR reacts to and placed in a CD4 or CD8 class. Log10-transformed breadth and depth values were compared by one-way ANOVA with Sidak's multiple comparisons tests. The source is immuneACCESS, and TCRdb retained only in-frame sequences with V and J called. Part of the clones is not carried over; for the studies checked, unresolved V genes explain less than half of this, and the remainder is unexplained. V, J and clone size reflect that table, while D and trimming were determined from the DNA. Here the sample has approximately 71,000 clones; more than 70% occur a single time. About an eighth of the sample belongs to the ten largest clones.

The time point tag for this specimen amounts to: baseline before first vaccination. Samples from vaccinated people were obtained from the UK trials COV001 and COV002, which included a single-blind randomized controlled phase 2/3 trial of AZD1222 (ChAdOx1 nCoV-19) in healthy adults. For TCRbeta chain sequencing, PBMC samples were collected from trial participants at day 0 and at day 28 after the second dose. What the work shows at the level of the full study, not this receptor alone: Epitopes outside the regions mutated in the B.1.351 and B.1.1.7 variants were reportedly recognized by nearly half of the unique spike-specific TCRs. The 56-69-year group was small, and its depth increase did not reach significance, likely because of low power. Conclusions about previously exposed vaccinees are limited because only six or seven AZD1222 recipients were SARS-CoV-2 seropositive at baseline. The vaccine-associated CD4 TCRs covered the entire spike protein, and the dominant responses fell in regions 160-218 and 743-854. Participants were mostly white British and included more females than males, and it was suggested by the authors that clonal diversity may have been underestimated. After two AZD1222 doses, spike-specific TCR breadth and depth were significantly higher than at day 0 and than in MenACWY recipients. No day 14 peak-response samples were available, so repertoires were characterized only after the peak T cell response.

The germline V gene (reference sequence) supplies CDR1 SEHNR and CDR2 FQNEAQ. The CDR3 contains 15 residues, cysteine and phenylalanine counted. Kept here is only the CDR3 DNA, which spans 45 bases and is read in frame from base 1. Trimmed from V: 1 base; trimmed from J: 10 bases; junction bases lacking a gene match: 7. The chain employs TRBV7-9 and TRBJ1-5; 10 bases in between match TRBD1. The material sequenced was peripheral blood, taken on day 0 of AZD1222 vaccination. This clonotype was obtained from an adult in good health. The nucleotide sequence is given as TGTGCCAGCAGCTTAGGACAGGGGGCGCTTCCACCCCAGCATTTT. It codes for CASSLGQGALPPQHF.